This T cell receptor (beta chain) was found in a study of neurological immune-mediated disorders. Points from the study as a whole: HTLV-1-associated myelopathy ranked highest for TCR clonal expansion and multiple sclerosis lowest, beneath healthy controls. Expanded clones shared no CDR3 amino acid sequences across subjects, suggesting private repertoires in all groups.

This clonotype has ten or more counts. Antigen specificity is unknown. TCRdb re-analysed the 5' RACE reads in MiXCR, keeping a single row per CDR3 protein. The data contain 20,000 to 30,000 distinct CDR3 sequences, less than 15% of them singletons. This CDR3 contains 15 residues. V lost 4 bases and J lost 2; bases outside the gene matches: 5. Germline V gene data show CDR1 as SGHRS and CDR2 as YFSETQ. Sequencing used PBMCs. The V call is TRBV5-1, the J call TRBJ2-1, with TRBD2 identical over 8 bases. This clonotype was sampled from a woman aged 55-70 years with HTLV-1-associated myelopathy (HAM/TSP). The CDR3 sequence: CASSPPTSAYNEQFF. Written as DNA, the CDR3 is TGCGCCAGCAGCCCGCCGACTAGCGCCTACAATGAGCAGTTCTTC.